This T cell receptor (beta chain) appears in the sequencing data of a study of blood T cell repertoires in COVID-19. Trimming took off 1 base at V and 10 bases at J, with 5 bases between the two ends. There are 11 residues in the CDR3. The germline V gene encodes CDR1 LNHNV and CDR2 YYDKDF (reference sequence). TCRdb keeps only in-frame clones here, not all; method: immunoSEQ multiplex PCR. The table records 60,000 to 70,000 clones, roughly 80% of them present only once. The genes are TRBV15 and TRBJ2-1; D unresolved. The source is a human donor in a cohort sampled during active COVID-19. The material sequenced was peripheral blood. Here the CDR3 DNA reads TGTGCCACCAGCAGAGTGGAGGAGCAGTTCTTC. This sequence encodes CATSRVEEQFF.